This entry lists 10 T cell receptor beta chains sequenced from one sample in a study of T cell responses to AZD1222 COVID-19 vaccine. Clones were read by immunoSEQ multiplex PCR, and TCRdb kept only the in-frame ones, dropping some. The table records some 170,000 clones, around 90% of them present only once. The sample consisted of peripheral blood, taken on day 0 of AZD1222 vaccination. The receptors shown here come from an adult in good health.

The chain is built from TRBV16 and TRBJ1-2; no reliable D call. There are 13 residues in the CDR3. V dropped 3 bases and J dropped 8 bases, with 13 bases sitting between them. CDR1 and CDR2 from the germline V gene are KGHSY and FQNENV. In DNA, the CDR3 is TGTGCCAGCAGCCACAGAAGATCGGAAGGCTACACCTTC. Translated, it gives CASSHRRSEGYTF.

J is TRBJ2-7 and V is TRBV7-9, with a possible D match to TRBD1 (6 bases). The germline V and J ends were trimmed by 3 bases and 3 bases, with 12 bases remaining between them. The CDR3 covers 14 residues. Germline lookup yields CDR1 SEHNR and CDR2 FQNEAQ (reference sequence). The CDR3 DNA follows: TGTGCCAGCAGCTTTGTAGACAGGTTCTACGAGCAGTACTTC. Translated, it gives CASSFVDRFYEQYF. The full variable domain, rest sourced from reference TRBV7-9 and TRBJ2-7, is DTGVSQNPRHKITKRGQNVTFRCDPISEHNRLYWYRQTLGQGPEFLTYFQNEAQLEKSRLLSDRFSAERPKGSFSTLEIQRTEQGDSAMYLCASSFVDRFYEQYFGPGTRLTVT.

This chain joins TRBV7-9 and TRBJ2-7; TRBD1 agrees at 7 bases. V shed 1 base, J shed 2 bases, and the junction held 2 bases outside the gene matches. The CDR3 sequence is 14 residues long. Germline assignment: CDR1 SEHNR and CDR2 FQNEAQ (reference sequence). The CDR3 loop reads CASSLVGQTYEQYF. CDR3 in DNA: TGTGCCAGCAGCTTAGTGGGACAGACCTACGAGCAGTACTTC.

This clone has just a few counts. The V and J genes are TRBV30 and TRBJ1-1; weak D call: TRBD1 (5 bases). This CDR3 is 12 amino acids long. Between the trimmed V and J ends, which lost 4 bases and 9 bases, there was a span of 15 bases. CDR1 GTSNPN and CDR2 SVGIG come from the germline V gene (reference sequence). CDR3 sequence (DNA): TGTGCCTGGAATCCAGGGTCCCCCCAAGCTTTCTTT. Residues: CAWNPGSPQAFF.

V is TRBV11-2 and J is TRBJ1-3; TRBD1 might be the D (5 bases). CDR1 and CDR2 (germline): SGHAT, FQNNGV. The CDR3 runs 14 residues. The V and J ends lost 5 bases and 0 bases respectively, with 8 bases between them. The DNA of the CDR3 is TGTGCCAGCAGCCGGGACTTCTCTGGAAACACCATATATTTT. Translation gives CASSRDFSGNTIYF.

The chain employs TRBV5-1 and TRBJ1-2; 7 positions match TRBD1. This CDR3 is 15 amino acids long. V lost 4 bases and J lost 1; bases outside the gene matches: 7. Germline values: CDR1 SGHRS, CDR2 YFSETQ. The CDR3 protein is CASSLLQGFNYGYTF. CDR3 coding DNA: TGCGCCAGCAGCCTACTACAGGGGTTTAACTATGGCTACACCTTC.

The gene calls are TRBV5-1 and TRBJ2-4; 8 bases are shared with TRBD2. The J segment lost 1 base and the V segment lost 2 bases, leaving 8 bases of the junction unmatched. Germline V gene data show CDR1 as SGHRS and CDR2 as YFSETQ. CDR3 length: 17 amino acids. The CDR3 reads CASSLGTRSAAKNIQYF. Written as DNA, the CDR3 is TGCGCCAGCAGCTTAGGGACTAGGAGCGCGGCCAAAAACATTCAGTACTTC.

This rearrangement joins TRBV3-1 (or the pseudogene TRBV3-2) to TRBJ2-7, with D possibly matching TRBD1 (6 bases). This CDR3 comprises 15 residues. Trimming pared 1 base from V and 2 bases from J, leaving 12 bases between. CDR1 LGHDT and CDR2 YNNKEL come from the germline V gene (reference sequence). CDR3 bases: TGTGCCAGCAGCCAAGCAATAGGGGGAGCCTACGAGCAGTACTTC. This codes for CASSQAIGGAYEQYF.

The gene calls are TRBV10-3 and TRBJ1-1; no clear D. This CDR3 has 11 residues. V lost 6 bases, J lost 2 bases, and 4 bases lay in between. Germline loops: CDR1 ENHRY, CDR2 SYGVKD. The CDR3, as DNA: TGTGCCATCAGCGCCAACACTGAAGCTTTCTTT. Translated, it gives CAISANTEAFF.

J is TRBJ1-5 and V is TRBV5-1; TRBD1 is a possible D gene (5 bases). Germline V lookup: CDR1 SGHRS, CDR2 YFSETQ. Trimming removed 5 bases at V and 5 bases at J, with 14 bases between. This CDR3 is 14 amino acids long. CDR3 nucleotide sequence: TGCGCCAGCAGACTGGGACTGTCGGATCAGCCCCAGCATTTT. Translating it yields CASRLGLSDQPQHF.